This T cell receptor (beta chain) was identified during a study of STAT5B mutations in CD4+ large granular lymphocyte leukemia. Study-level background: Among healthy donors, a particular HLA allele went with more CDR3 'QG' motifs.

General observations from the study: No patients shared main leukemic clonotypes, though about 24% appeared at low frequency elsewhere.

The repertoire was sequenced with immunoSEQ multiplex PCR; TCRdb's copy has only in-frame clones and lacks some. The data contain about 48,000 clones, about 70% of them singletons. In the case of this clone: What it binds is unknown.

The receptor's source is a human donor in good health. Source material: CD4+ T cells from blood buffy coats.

The CDR3 reads CASSPGGSSGNTIYF. The CDR3 DNA reads TGTGCCAGCTCACCGGGGGGGAGCTCTGGAAACACCATATATTTT. The chain has TRBV18 and TRBJ1-3; D is possibly TRBD1 (5 bases). This CDR3 comprises 15 residues. Trimming shortened V by 3 bases and J by 0 bases, and 9 bases separated the two germline ends. The V gene's germline CDR1 is KGHSH and CDR2 LQKENI.